Here is one T cell receptor beta chain with its context. This entry comes from a study of T cells in Graves' hyperthyroidism and ophthalmopathy. RNA transcripts were the template for amplifying TCR beta CDR3 regions. During a first-round RT-PCR of the TCR CDR3, the HTBI primer set was used. TCRdb reprocessed the multiplex PCR reads with MiXCR, giving one entry per CDR3 protein. Among about 640,000 distinct CDR3 sequences, less than 25% were seen once, and the ten largest hold 30% to 40%. Sequencing was done on a sample of blood. This TCR came from a man younger than 45 with Graves' ophthalmopathy.

The CDR3 is CASRVHQTGFGSYNSPLHF. CDR3 DNA: TGTGCCAGCAGGGTACATCAGACAGGGTTTGGCTCCTATAATTCACCCCTCCACTTT. The rearrangement joins TRBV6-1 to TRBJ1-6; the match to TRBD1 covers 7 bases. V lost 6 bases, J lost 0 bases, and 14 bases stayed unmatched. The germline V gene encodes CDR1 MNHNS and CDR2 SASEGT. There are 19 residues in the CDR3.